Each of the 23 T cell receptor beta chains below was sequenced from the same sample in a study of siplizumab effects on memory and regulatory T cells. Assay used: immunoSEQ multiplex PCR; TCRdb lists only in-frame clones, some missing. The repertoire holds roughly 100,000 clones, with 92% as singletons. What was sequenced was CD4+ T cells sorted from blood. The source is a human donor in good health.

The rearrangement links TRBV5-5 to TRBJ1-5; D gene unclear. Germline loops: CDR1 SGHKS, CDR2 YYEKEE (reference sequence). Trimming took off 4 bases at V and 3 bases at J, with 17 bases between the two ends. This CDR3 region has 16 residues. In DNA form, the CDR3 reads TGTGCCAGCAGCAAGACGGCCGGAAATCCCAATCAGCCCCAGCATTTT. Protein sequence: CASSKTAGNPNQPQHF.

The sample holds a few counts of this clone. The chain is built from TRBV30 and TRBJ2-2, with TRBD2 identical over 13 bases. The junction had 5 bases not matched to a gene; V was cut back by 1 base and J by 0 bases. Germline CDR1 GTSNPN, CDR2 SVGIG (reference sequence). The CDR3 sequence is 18 residues long. This CDR3 is CAWSGRLAGGTNTGELFF. The DNA of the CDR3 is TGTGCCTGGAGTGGGCGACTAGCGGGAGGCACGAACACCGGGGAGCTGTTTTTT.

The DNA for the CDR3 is TGTGCCAGCAGTTTTAGTGGGGTAAAAGTCTACGAGCAGTACTTC. Amino acid sequence: CASSFSGVKVYEQYF. The chain links TRBV28 to TRBJ2-7, with D uncertain. CDR3 length: 15 amino acids. The V end lost 3 bases, the J end lost 3 bases, and 15 bases lay between the germline ends. Germline values: CDR1 MDHEN, CDR2 SYDVKM. Together with reference TRBV28 and TRBJ2-7, the CDR3 gives the full variable domain: DVKVTQSSRYLVKRTGEKVFLECVQDMDHENMFWYRQDPGLGLRLIYFSYDVKMKEKGDIPEGYSVSREKKERFSLILESASTNQTSMYLCASSFSGVKVYEQYFGPGTRLTVT.

The chain carries TRBV6-4 and TRBJ2-1; D gene uncertain. This CDR3 comprises 15 residues. Trimming left V 6 bases short and J 3 bases short, with 15 bases between. The germline CDR1 and CDR2 sequences are MRHNA and SNTAGT. CDR3: CASSKDQALYNEQFF. The CDR3 nucleotides read TGTGCCAGCAGCAAGGACCAAGCCCTCTACAATGAGCAGTTCTTC.

This clone appeared a few times. The chain is built from TRBV28 and TRBJ2-7; D is undetermined. With 3 bases removed from V and 5 bases from J, the gap between germline ends came to 5 bases. Germline-derived CDR1 and CDR2 are MDHEN and SYDVKM. CDR3 size: 11 residues. The DNA of the CDR3 is TGTGCCAGCAGTTTGTACAACGAGCAGTACTTC. Translation gives CASSLYNEQYF.

This rearrangement joins TRBV6-5 to TRBJ2-7, with a possible D match to TRBD1 (6 bases). The V end was cut by 0 bases, the J end by 2 bases, with 8 bases between. This CDR3 spans 14 amino acids. Germline CDR1 reads MNHEY; CDR2 reads SVGAGI. The CDR3 DNA sequence: TGTGCCAGCAGTTACTCGAGGGACACCTACGAGCAGTACTTC. Translated: CASSYSRDTYEQYF.

This chain links TRBV6-5 with TRBJ1-1; D uncertain. CDR3 length equals 14 residues. CDR1 is MNHEY and CDR2 is SVGAGI in the germline V gene. Trimming removed 2 bases from V and 3 bases from J, with 10 bases in between. The CDR3 DNA follows: TGTGCCAGCAGTTACCTCACGGGGTACACTGAAGCTTTCTTT. Translation: CASSYLTGYTEAFF.

The J gene is TRBJ2-5, the V gene TRBV7-9; D not certain. V dropped 7 bases and J dropped 0 bases, with 12 bases sitting between them. This CDR3 contains 14 residues. From germline, CDR1 is SEHNR and CDR2 FQNEAQ (reference sequence). Here the CDR3 reads CASTPLWDQETQYF. The CDR3 DNA reads as TGTGCCAGCACCCCCCTCTGGGACCAAGAGACCCAGTACTTC.

This chain joins TRBV7-2 and TRBJ1-5; D uncertain. Germline lookup yields CDR1 SGHTA and CDR2 FQGNSA. Trimming took 5 bases from V and 4 from J, leaving 15 bases between them. The CDR3 covers 15 residues. CDR3 DNA sequence: TGTGCCAGCAGCCTCGGCCGAGCGGGGAATCAGCCCCAGCATTTT. Translation gives CASSLGRAGNQPQHF.

The V and J genes are TRBV28 and TRBJ2-3; 9 nucleotides align to TRBD2. Germline loops: CDR1 MDHEN, CDR2 SYDVKM. The CDR3 loop spans 17 amino acids. The V and J ends lost 4 bases and 4 bases, in that order; junction bases with no gene match: 12. CDR3 in DNA: TGTGCCAGCAGTTCCTCCCCCAGCGGGAGGTCGGCAGATACGCAGTATTTT. Translation gives CASSSSPSGRSADTQYF.

The chain carries TRBV5-1 and TRBJ1-2, with D perhaps TRBD1 (5 bases). With 5 bases removed from V and 8 bases from J, the gap between germline ends came to 16 bases. Looked up from germline, CDR1 is SGHRS and CDR2 is YFSETQ. CDR3 size: 13 residues. CDR3 coding DNA: TGCGCCAGCAGGGGGGGTCCTCGTCGGGGCTACACCTTC. Residues: CASRGGPRRGYTF.

This chain uses TRBV28 with TRBJ1-5; 7 positions agree with TRBD1. Looked up from germline, CDR1 is MDHEN and CDR2 is SYDVKM. The CDR3 length is 17 residues. V lost 3 bases to trimming and J lost 5 bases; unmatched junction nucleotides: 13. CDR3: CASSFFPTGLVYQPQHF. In nucleotides, the CDR3 is TGTGCCAGCAGTTTTTTCCCGACAGGGCTCGTTTATCAGCCCCAGCATTTT. Together with reference TRBV28 and TRBJ1-5, the CDR3 gives the full variable domain: DVKVTQSSRYLVKRTGEKVFLECVQDMDHENMFWYRQDPGLGLRLIYFSYDVKMKEKGDIPEGYSVSREKKERFSLILESASTNQTSMYLCASSFFPTGLVYQPQHFGDGTRLSIL.

This rearrangement joins TRBV9 to TRBJ2-5; 7 nucleotides agree with TRBD1. This CDR3 is built from 14 residues. With V trimmed by 4 bases and J by 1 base, 4 bases remained unmatched. CDR1 and CDR2 from the germline V gene are SGDLS and YYNGEE. The CDR3 DNA sequence: TGTGCCAGCAGCATGGGACAGATCCAAGAGACCCAGTACTTC. Residues: CASSMGQIQETQYF.

This chain uses TRBV6-1 with TRBJ1-4; no clear D. Trimming took 4 bases from V and 8 from J, leaving 5 bases between them. The germline gives CDR1 MNHNS, CDR2 SASEGT. This CDR3 is 11 amino acids long. This CDR3 reads CASSVWEKLFF. In DNA, the CDR3 is TGTGCCAGCAGTGTGTGGGAAAAACTGTTTTTT.

J is TRBJ1-5 and V is TRBV7-3; 9 nucleotides match TRBD1. The CDR3 has 17 amino acids. V was pared by 5 bases and J by 3 bases, with 11 bases of the junction left unmatched. Germline V lookup: CDR1 SGHTA, CDR2 FQGTGA. The CDR3 DNA follows: TGTGCCAGCAGCGCCCCGGGACAGGGCAGATTCAATCAGCCCCAGCATTTT. As protein: CASSAPGQGRFNQPQHF. Using reference TRBV7-3 and TRBJ1-5 for the parts outside the CDR3, the full variable domain is GAGVSQTPSNKVTEKGKYVELRCDPISGHTALYWYRQSLGQGPEFLIYFQGTGAADDSGLPNDRFFAVRPEGSVSTLKIQRTERGDSAVYLCASSAPGQGRFNQPQHFGDGTRLSIL.

The V and J genes are TRBV15 and TRBJ2-7, with 9 positions matching TRBD1. The CDR3 consists of 16 residues. Germline V lookup: CDR1 LNHNV, CDR2 YYDKDF (reference sequence). The V gene end was trimmed by 2 bases and the J gene end by 1 base; junction bases not matched to a gene: 6. CDR3 bases: TGTGCCACCAGCAGAACAACCGGGACAGGGTCCTACGAGCAGTACTTC. The encoded protein is CATSRTTGTGSYEQYF.

This clone was detected only a few times. This chain joins TRBV2 and TRBJ1-1; possible D gene TRBD1, 5 bases. CDR1 is SNHLY, CDR2 FYNNEI, per germline. The CDR3 extends over 13 amino acids. Deletions cut 7 bases from V and 4 bases from J, with 13 bases between. CDR3 in DNA: TGTGCCAGCACCGGACTCCAGGGCACTGAAGCTTTCTTT. Protein sequence: CASTGLQGTEAFF.

V is TRBV21-1 and J is TRBJ1-2; the table names TRBD1, a call not compared with the DNA. TRBV21-1 corresponds to a pseudogene. The CDR3 runs to 19 residues. The CDR3: CASSPRDGGFFPGVYGYTF. The CDR3 DNA follows: TGTGCCAGCAGCCCACGGGACGGAGGATTTTTCCCAGGGGTCTATGGCTACACCTTC.

The gene calls are TRBV5-1 and TRBJ2-3; 9 nucleotides agree with TRBD1. Germline CDR1 reads SGHRS; CDR2 reads YFSETQ. This CDR3 has 14 residues. The trim removed 3 bases at V and 3 bases at J, leaving 2 bases unmatched. CDR3 nucleotides: TGCGCCAGCAGCTGGGGACAGGGAACAGATACGCAGTATTTT. It translates to CASSWGQGTDTQYF.

V gene TRBV7-7 combines with J gene TRBJ2-7; D might be TRBD2 (6 bases). Germline V CDR1 and CDR2: SSHAT, FNYEAQ (reference sequence). The germline V and J ends were trimmed by 5 bases and 7 bases, with 15 bases remaining between them. The CDR3 covers 13 residues. The CDR3 is CASSPSVLGEQYF. In nucleotides, the CDR3 is TGTGCCAGCAGCCCTAGCGTCCTTGGGGAGCAGTACTTC.

The chain links TRBV19 to TRBJ2-6; D is unresolved. The CDR3 sequence is 15 residues long. Per the germline V gene, CDR1 is LNHDA and CDR2 is SQIVND (reference sequence). The V and J ends lost 6 bases and 2 bases respectively, with 11 bases between them. The CDR3 sequence is CASRTGRTGANVLTF. The CDR3 DNA follows: TGTGCCAGTAGGACCGGACGGACTGGGGCCAACGTCCTGACTTTC.

The CDR3 DNA follows: TGCAGCGTTGATTCAGTGTACCAAGAGACCCAGTACTTC. Translation gives CSVDSVYQETQYF. The chain combines TRBV29-1 with TRBJ2-5; D is undetermined. V lost 3 bases, J lost 0 bases, and 8 bases lay in between. Germline V gives CDR1 SQVTM, CDR2 ANQGSEA. CDR3 length: 13 amino acids.

The chain carries TRBV4-1 and TRBJ2-7; TRBD2 agrees at 11 bases. J was trimmed by 2 bases and V by 4 bases; bases with no gene match: 7. Germline V CDR1 and CDR2: MGHRA, YSYEKL. This CDR3 is 16 amino acids long. CDR3 region: CASSPGGLAATYEQYF. The CDR3 DNA is TGCGCCAGCAGCCCAGGGGGACTAGCGGCGACCTACGAGCAGTACTTC.